A single sample is the source of the 8 T cell receptor beta chains below, sequenced in a study of blood T cell repertoires in COVID-19. TCRdb's copy holds only in-frame clones and misses some; the assay was immunoSEQ multiplex PCR. The sample lists about 110,000 clones; under 95% were seen once. Specimen: peripheral blood. The receptors here all came from a woman aged 25 to 39 with acute or convalescent COVID-19.

V and J are TRBV2 and TRBJ1-2; the D is unclear. Trimming removed 6 bases at V and 1 base at J, with 9 bases between. The CDR3 has 13 residues. CDR1 is SNHLY, CDR2 FYNNEI, per germline. In nucleotides, the CDR3 is TGTGCCAGCAGAAACAGCCTTAACTATGGCTACACCTTC. This sequence encodes CASRNSLNYGYTF.

The rearrangement links TRBV4-2 to TRBJ1-2; D is uncertain. The CDR3 totals 15 residues. Trimming took 0 bases from V and 4 from J, leaving 12 bases between them. Germline-derived CDR1 and CDR2 are LGHNA and YNFKEQ. DNA of the CDR3: TGTGCCAGCAGCCAAGAGAAGTCTTGGGCCTATGGCTACACCTTC. As protein: CASSQEKSWAYGYTF.

This chain uses TRBV15 with TRBJ1-5; D is perhaps TRBD1 (6 bases). Germline V CDR1 and CDR2: LNHNV, YYDKDF (reference sequence). There are 15 residues in the CDR3. V was cut by 7 bases and J by 5 bases, with 18 bases left in between. The CDR3 loop reads CATTWGRGSDQPQHF. CDR3 DNA sequence: TGTGCCACCACCTGGGGCAGGGGATCGGATCAGCCCCAGCATTTT. Full variable domain (missing parts from reference TRBV15 and TRBJ1-5): DAMVIQNPRYQVTQFGKPVTLSCSQTLNHNVMYWYQQKSSQAPKLLFHYYDKDFNNEADTPDNFQSRRPNTSFCFLDIRSPGLGDTAMYLCATTWGRGSDQPQHFGDGTRLSIL.

This sequence joins TRBV7-8 and TRBJ2-1, with 7 positions matching TRBD1. CDR3 length equals 15 residues. The V and J ends lost 5 bases and 1 base, in that order; junction bases with no gene match: 5. Germline V gene lookup returns CDR1 SGHVS and CDR2 FQNEAQ. CDR3 sequence: CASSHRGPSYNEQFF. The CDR3 DNA reads TGTGCCAGCAGCCACAGGGGACCTTCCTACAATGAGCAGTTCTTC.

The V call is TRBV11-3, the J call TRBJ1-1; perhaps TRBD1 as D (6 bases). The CDR3 loop spans 14 amino acids. Germline-derived CDR1 and CDR2 are SGHNT and YENEEA. Trimming removed 5 bases from V and 6 bases from J, with 16 bases in between. CDR3: CASSPGRGRAEAFF. CDR3 sequence (DNA): TGTGCCAGCAGCCCGGGCAGGGGAAGGGCTGAAGCTTTCTTT.

J is TRBJ1-2 and V is TRBV28; perhaps TRBD1 as D (5 bases). Germline CDR1 reads MDHEN; CDR2 reads SYDVKM. The CDR3 has 16 residues. Trimming removed 0 bases from V and 5 bases from J, with 16 bases in between. Here the CDR3 DNA reads TGTGCCAGCAGTTTATGGGGGCCCTCTCGCCGTTATGGCTACACCTTC. Amino acids: CASSLWGPSRRYGYTF.

The V gene is TRBV30, the J gene TRBJ2-5; 7 nucleotides align to TRBD1. Germline V gene data show CDR1 as GTSNPN and CDR2 as SVGIG (reference sequence). CDR3 size: 15 residues. V dropped 2 bases and J dropped 2; count of bases not matched to a gene: 8. The CDR3, as DNA: TGTGCCTGGAGTCCTCGGGACAGTTTACAAGAGACCCAGTACTTC. As protein: CAWSPRDSLQETQYF. The full variable domain, completed using reference TRBV30 and TRBJ2-5, is SQTIHQWPATLVQPVGSPLSLECTVEGTSNPNLYWYRQAAGRGLQLLFYSVGIGQISSEVPQNLSASRPQDRQFILSSKKLLLSDSGFYLCAWSPRDSLQETQYFGPGTRLLVL.

The V gene is TRBV25-1, the J gene TRBJ1-2; TRBD1 matches 9 bases. The CDR3 is made up of 17 amino acids. Unmatched junction bases numbered 11, after V lost 6 bases and J lost 0 bases. CDR1 and CDR2 (germline): MGHDK, SYGVNS. The CDR3 DNA sequence: TGTGCCAGCAGCCTACTTACAGGGGGCGAAGCTAACTATGGCTACACCTTC. Amino acids: CASSLLTGGEANYGYTF.